This TCR beta chain was identified in a study of lymphopenia after photon versus proton radiotherapy. Generated by immunoSEQ multiplex PCR, the TCRdb table keeps only in-frame clones and is missing some. The sample yields 160,000 or so clones, 80% to 90% seen once. Trimming at V came to 3 bases and at J to 6 bases, leaving 11 bases not matched to a gene. This CDR3 comprises 16 residues. Germline V gives CDR1 SGHRS, CDR2 YFSETQ. V is TRBV5-1 and J is TRBJ1-2, with 10 nucleotides matching TRBD1. The sequencing used peripheral blood, collected from a patient treated with photon-based radiotherapy. The clonotype was recovered from a man aged 50 or older with gastric cancer. CDR3 amino acids: CASSSAPGQGGNGYTF. The CDR3 DNA reads TGCGCCAGCAGCTCGGCCCCAGGACAGGGGGGAAATGGCTACACCTTC.